This is a list of T cell receptor beta chains from one sample in a study of identical twins. TCRdb re-derived calls from the 5' RACE reads in MiXCR, one entry per CDR3 protein. The sample lists more than 600,000 distinct CDR3 sequences, 15% to 20% occurring once. The data were also submitted as part of a second study, on T cells expressing NK-cell markers.

What was sequenced was PBMCs. Source of these receptors: a woman aged 18-29 years in good health. The CDR3 runs from the conserved cysteine through the conserved F or W. The D gene is left open where the match is weak. A row's size may be missing; if present it is once, few, many or a size class.

TRBV15	TRBJ1-1	few	NA	TGTGCCACCAGCAGAGGAACCGTCGGGACAAATGAAGCTTTCTTT	CATSRGTVGTNEAFF
TRBV5-1	TRBJ1-2	many	NA	TGCGCCAGCAGCTTAACACAGGATGGAGGCTACACCTTC	CASSLTQDGGYTF
TRBV20-1	TRBJ1-1	NA	NA	TGCAGTGCTAGAGTCTCAGGGGCTGAAGCTTTCTTT	CSARVSGAEAFF
TRBV5-1	TRBJ1-1	few	NA	TGCGCCAGCAGCGCCGCGGCTCTTAACACTGAAGCTTTCTTT	CASSAAALNTEAFF
TRBV4-2	TRBJ2-3	NA	NA	TGTGCCAGCAGCGGGGCCAAGGCATTGCAGTATTTT	CASSGAKALQYF
TRBV20-1	TRBJ2-4	NA	NA	TGCAGTGCTAGAGATCAGAAGCGGCTAGCCAAAAACATTCAGTACTTC	CSARDQKRLAKNIQYF
TRBV20-1	TRBJ1-1	NA	NA	TGCAGTGCTGGATTGTACATCAGGGTGAACACTGAAGCTTTCTTT	CSAGLYIRVNTEAFF
TRBV5-6	TRBJ2-7	NA	NA	TGTGCCAGCAGTCACCCGGGACACCCTTACGAGCAGTACTTC	CASSHPGHPYEQYF
TRBV10-3	TRBJ2-1	NA	TRBD2	TGTGCCATCAGTATCGGCGGGGGGCTCCGCAGTGAGCAGTTCTTC	CAISIGGGLRSEQFF
TRBV25-1	TRBJ2-6	few	NA	TGTGCCAGCAGTCCTCAGGGGGGAGGGGCCAACGTCCTGACTTTC	CASSPQGGGANVLTF
TRBV5-6	TRBJ2-1	many	NA	TGTGCCAGCAGCTTGGGGGAGATCGGGGGACGCTACAATGAGCAGTTCTTC	CASSLGEIGGRYNEQFF
TRBV5-1	TRBJ2-1	NA	NA	TGCGCCAGCAGCTTGCTTGGGGGGGCTGCCTACAATGAGCAGTTCTTC	CASSLLGGAAYNEQFF
TRBV5-1	TRBJ2-7	NA	TRBD2	TGCGCCAGCAGCCGGGGAGGGGATAACTACGAGCAGTACTTC	CASSRGGDNYEQYF
TRBV10-3	TRBJ2-3	NA	NA	TGTGCTCACAGTGATGGCGGAAGCACAGATACGCAGTATTTT	CAHSDGGSTDTQYF
TRBV10-2	TRBJ2-3	few	NA	TGCGCCAGCAGTGAGTCGAGTCGGGTCCCAGATACGCAGTATTTT	CASSESSRVPDTQYF
TRBV7-9	TRBJ2-3	few	NA	TGTGCCAGCAGCCCGTTTAGGGGGGGCCTTTCAGATACGCAGTATTTT	CASSPFRGGLSDTQYF
TRBV12-3/TRBV12-4	TRBJ2-2	NA	NA	TGTGCCAGCAAGTCGCGGGGGCGTTCCCAGGCCGGGGAGCTGTTTTTT	CASKSRGRSQAGELFF
TRBV7-9	TRBJ1-1	few	TRBD1	TGTGCCAGCAGCTTAGATCCGACTCGGGGACAGGAAGCTTTCTTT	CASSLDPTRGQEAFF
TRBV12-3/TRBV12-4	TRBJ2-5	NA	TRBD2	TGTGCCAGCAAACGTCCCGGGACTAGCAAGACCCAGTACTTC	CASKRPGTSKTQYF
TRBV15	TRBJ2-1	NA	NA	TGTGCCACCAGCAGAGACCCCGGGGATGAGCAGTTCTTC	CATSRDPGDEQFF
TRBV9	TRBJ2-2	NA	NA	TGTGCCAGCAGCGTACCTGGAGGCCGCGGTGAGGAGCTGTTTTTT	CASSVPGGRGEELFF
TRBV6-5	TRBJ2-1	NA	NA	TGTGCCAGCAGTTCCTTCCATGAGCAGTTCTTC	CASSSFHEQFF
TRBV9	TRBJ2-3	few	NA	TGTGCCAGCAGCGGACCGGGACTCCGCGCAGATACGCAGTATTTT	CASSGPGLRADTQYF
TRBV7-9	TRBJ1-6	NA	NA	TGTGCCAGCAGCTTAAGGATGAATTCACCCCTCCACTTT	CASSLRMNSPLHF
TRBV19	TRBJ1-5	many	NA	TGTGCCAGTAGTAAGGTGAGACAGCCCAATCAGCCCCAGCATTTT	CASSKVRQPNQPQHF
TRBV7-6	TRBJ1-2	few	NA	TGTGCCAGCAGCTTCCGGGACACAGGTGGCTACACCTTC	CASSFRDTGGYTF
TRBV12-3/TRBV12-4	TRBJ2-3	few	NA	TGTGCCAGCAGTTTTTCTCCGCCGCAGTATTTT	CASSFSPPQYF
TRBV10-3	TRBJ1-5	many	NA	TGTGCCATCAGTGAAGGGGTTCGGGGGCCCCAGCATTTT	CAISEGVRGPQHF
TRBV28	TRBJ2-7	NA	NA	TGTGCCAGCAGTTTAGTTCGGGGGAAGTCCTACGAGCAGTACTTC	CASSLVRGKSYEQYF
TRBV6-1	TRBJ2-7	NA	NA	TGTGCCAGCGGGTCGTTCAGCGGTACTAGCTACGAGCAGTACTTC	CASGSFSGTSYEQYF
TRBV15	TRBJ2-3	NA	NA	TGTGCCACCAGCAGAGATCTAATAGCACGGGCAGATACGCAGTATTTT	CATSRDLIARADTQYF
TRBV12-3/TRBV12-4	TRBJ1-3	few	NA	TGTGCCAGCATTACGACGGCGACCTCTGGAAACACCATATATTTT	CASITTATSGNTIYF
TRBV5-1	TRBJ2-3	few	NA	TGCGCCAGCAGGCACAGAACTAGCACAGATACGCAGTATTTT	CASRHRTSTDTQYF
TRBV20-1	TRBJ2-7	NA	NA	TGCAGTGCCCCCCACGAGCGGAACAACAAATGTTGCTCCTACGAGCAGTACTTC	CSAPHERNNKCCSYEQYF
TRBV29-1	TRBJ2-5	few	NA	TGCAGCGTTGATGAAAGCGGCGAGACCCAGTACTTC	CSVDESGETQYF
TRBV5-1	TRBJ2-3	NA	TRBD2	TGCGCCAGCAGCTTTCGGCTAGCGGGGGCAACTAGCACAGATACGCAGTATTTT	CASSFRLAGATSTDTQYF
TRBV5-5	TRBJ1-5	NA	NA	TGTGCCAGCAGCCCTTGGAGCAATCAGCCCCAGCATTTT	CASSPWSNQPQHF
TRBV9	TRBJ1-2	NA	TRBD1	TGTGCCAGCAGCCCCTCCGGGACAGTTAACTATGGCTACACCTTC	CASSPSGTVNYGYTF
TRBV10-2	TRBJ1-2	NA	TRBD1	TGCGCCAGCACCCCTGGGGGACAGGGGGACTATGGCTACACCTTC	CASTPGGQGDYGYTF
TRBV6-2/TRBV6-3	TRBJ2-7	few	NA	TGTGCCAGCCGTATTTGGGGCAGCTCCTACGAGCAGTACTTC	CASRIWGSSYEQYF